The sequence of this TCR beta chain was determined in a study of PD-1 blockade in mismatch repair-deficient tumors. On this clone itself: Its specificity is not known.

The time point is: approximately ten-day in vitro stimulation with candidate neoantigen peptide 4. Broader study findings: 120 to 150 unique blood TCRs came from expansion to three of seven peptides.

CDR1 MGHRA and CDR2 YSYEKL come from the germline V gene. The CDR3 totals 14 residues. Unmatched junction bases numbered 4, after V lost 1 base and J lost 4 bases. Only in-frame clones appear in the TCRdb table, and some are missing; sequencing was by immunoSEQ multiplex PCR. The sample holds about 14,000 clones, around 84% seen once. Specimen: cells cultured in vitro, collected from a patient treated with pembrolizumab. This TCR derives from an adult with mismatch repair-deficient cancer. This rearrangement joins TRBV4-1 to TRBJ2-7; 7 bases fit TRBD1. In DNA form, the CDR3 reads TGCGCCAGCAGCCAAGTCGTACAGGGGTACGAGCAGTACTTC. It codes for CASSQVVQGYEQYF.